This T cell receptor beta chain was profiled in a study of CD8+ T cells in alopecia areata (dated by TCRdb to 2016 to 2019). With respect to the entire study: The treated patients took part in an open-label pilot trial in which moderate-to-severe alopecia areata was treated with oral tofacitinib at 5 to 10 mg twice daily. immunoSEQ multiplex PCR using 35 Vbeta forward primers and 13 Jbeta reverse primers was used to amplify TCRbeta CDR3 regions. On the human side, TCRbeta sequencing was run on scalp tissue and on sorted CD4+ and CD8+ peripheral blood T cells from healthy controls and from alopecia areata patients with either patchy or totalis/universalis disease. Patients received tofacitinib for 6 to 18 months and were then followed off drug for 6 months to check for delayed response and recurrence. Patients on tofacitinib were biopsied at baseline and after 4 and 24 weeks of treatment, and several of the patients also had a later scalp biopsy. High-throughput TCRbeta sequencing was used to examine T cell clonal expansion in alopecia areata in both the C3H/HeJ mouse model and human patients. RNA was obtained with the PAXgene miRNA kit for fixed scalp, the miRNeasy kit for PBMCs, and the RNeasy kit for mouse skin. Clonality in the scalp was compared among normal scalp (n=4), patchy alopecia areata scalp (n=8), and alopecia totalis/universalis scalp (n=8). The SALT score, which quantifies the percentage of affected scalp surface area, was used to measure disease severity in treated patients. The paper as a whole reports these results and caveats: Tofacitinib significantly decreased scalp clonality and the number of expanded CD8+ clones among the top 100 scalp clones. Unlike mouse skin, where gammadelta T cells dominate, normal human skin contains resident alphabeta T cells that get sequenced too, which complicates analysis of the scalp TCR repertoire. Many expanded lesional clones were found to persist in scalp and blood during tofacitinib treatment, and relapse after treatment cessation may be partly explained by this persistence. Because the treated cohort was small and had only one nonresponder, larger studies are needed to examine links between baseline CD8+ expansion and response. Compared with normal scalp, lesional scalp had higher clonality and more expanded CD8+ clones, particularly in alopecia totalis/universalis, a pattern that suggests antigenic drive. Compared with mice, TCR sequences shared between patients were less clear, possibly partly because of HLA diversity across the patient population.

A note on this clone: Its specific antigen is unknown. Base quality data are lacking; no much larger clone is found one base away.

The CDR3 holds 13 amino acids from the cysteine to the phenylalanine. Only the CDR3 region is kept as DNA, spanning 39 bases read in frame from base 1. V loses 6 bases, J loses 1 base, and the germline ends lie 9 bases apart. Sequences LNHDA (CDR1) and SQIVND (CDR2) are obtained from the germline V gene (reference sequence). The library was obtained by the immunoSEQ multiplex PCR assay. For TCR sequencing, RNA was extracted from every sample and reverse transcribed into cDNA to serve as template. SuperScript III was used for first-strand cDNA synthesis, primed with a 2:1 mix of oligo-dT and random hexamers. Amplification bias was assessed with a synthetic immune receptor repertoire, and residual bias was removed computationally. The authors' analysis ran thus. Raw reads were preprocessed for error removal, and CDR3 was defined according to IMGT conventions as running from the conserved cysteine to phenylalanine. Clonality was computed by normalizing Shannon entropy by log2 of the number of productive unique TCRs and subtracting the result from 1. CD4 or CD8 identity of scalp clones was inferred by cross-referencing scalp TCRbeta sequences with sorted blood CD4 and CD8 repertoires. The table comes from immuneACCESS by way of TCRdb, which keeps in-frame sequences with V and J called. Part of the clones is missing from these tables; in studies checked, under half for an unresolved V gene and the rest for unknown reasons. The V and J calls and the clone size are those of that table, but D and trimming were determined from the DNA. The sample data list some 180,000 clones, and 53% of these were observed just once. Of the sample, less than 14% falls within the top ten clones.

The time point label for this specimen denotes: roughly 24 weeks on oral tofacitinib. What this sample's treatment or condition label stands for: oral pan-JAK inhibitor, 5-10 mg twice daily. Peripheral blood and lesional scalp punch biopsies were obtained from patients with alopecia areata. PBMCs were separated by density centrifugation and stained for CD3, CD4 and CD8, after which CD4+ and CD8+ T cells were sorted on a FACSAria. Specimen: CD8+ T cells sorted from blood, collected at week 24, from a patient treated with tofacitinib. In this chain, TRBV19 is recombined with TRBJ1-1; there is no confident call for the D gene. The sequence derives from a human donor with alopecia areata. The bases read TGTGCCAGTAGCAACCCTTGGAACACTGAAGCTTTCTTT. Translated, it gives CASSNPWNTEAFF.